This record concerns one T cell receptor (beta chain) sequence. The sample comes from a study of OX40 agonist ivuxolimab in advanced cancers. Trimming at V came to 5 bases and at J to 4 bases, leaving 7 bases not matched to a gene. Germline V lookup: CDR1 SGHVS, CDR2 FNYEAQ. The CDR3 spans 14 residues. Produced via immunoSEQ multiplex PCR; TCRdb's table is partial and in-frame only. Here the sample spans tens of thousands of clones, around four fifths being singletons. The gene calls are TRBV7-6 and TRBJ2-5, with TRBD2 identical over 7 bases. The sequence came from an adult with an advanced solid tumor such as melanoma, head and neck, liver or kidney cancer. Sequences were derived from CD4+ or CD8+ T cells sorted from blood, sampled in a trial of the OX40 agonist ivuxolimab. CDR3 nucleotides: TGTGCCAGCAGCCGGCCGGGGGGTGGAGAGACCCAGTACTTC. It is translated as CASSRPGGGETQYF. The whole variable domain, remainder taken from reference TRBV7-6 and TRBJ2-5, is GAGVSQSPRYKVTKRGQDVALRCDPISGHVSLYWYRQALGQGPEFLTYFNYEAQQDKSGLPNDRFSAERPEGSISTLTIQRTEQRDSAMYRCASSRPGGGETQYFGPGTRLLVL.